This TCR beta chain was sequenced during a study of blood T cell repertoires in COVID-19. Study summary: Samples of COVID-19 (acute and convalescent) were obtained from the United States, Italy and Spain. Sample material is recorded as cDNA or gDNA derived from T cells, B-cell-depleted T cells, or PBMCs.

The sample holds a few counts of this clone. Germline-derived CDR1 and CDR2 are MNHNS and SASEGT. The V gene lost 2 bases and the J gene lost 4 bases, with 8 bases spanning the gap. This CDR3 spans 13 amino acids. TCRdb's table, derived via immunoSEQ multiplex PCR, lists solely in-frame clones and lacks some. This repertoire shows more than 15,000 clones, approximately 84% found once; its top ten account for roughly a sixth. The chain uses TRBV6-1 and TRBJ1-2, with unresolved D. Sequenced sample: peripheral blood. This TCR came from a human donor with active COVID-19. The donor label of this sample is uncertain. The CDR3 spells CASSESISYGYTF. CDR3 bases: TGTGCCAGCAGTGAATCAATTTCCTATGGCTACACCTTC.